The source of this T cell receptor (beta chain) is a study of early T cells in non-severe SARS-CoV-2 infection. Across the whole study: Bulk RNA from unsorted whole blood was sequenced; chains were unpaired.

Attached unique molecular identifiers marked individual cDNA molecules. TCRdb reanalysed the 5' RACE reads using MiXCR and keeps one entry per CDR3 protein. Of around 84,000 distinct CDR3 sequences in the sample, 14% were seen once. This CDR3 is built from 14 residues. Per the germline V gene, CDR1 is SNHLY and CDR2 is FYNNEI. V dropped 7 bases and J dropped 8 bases, with 19 bases sitting between them. On this clonotype: Its specificity is unknown.

The study's findings and limits: CD4 and private specificities were missed by VDJdb matching, which favored anti-spike CD8 responses.

The chain couples TRBV2 to TRBJ2-3, with D tentatively TRBD1 or TRBD2 (5 bases each). This TCR was sampled from an adult who was a healthcare worker with PCR-confirmed SARS-CoV-2 infection or an uninfected control (not recorded which). What was sequenced was whole blood. The CDR3 loop reads CASTPDRPGGTQYF. The DNA of the CDR3 is TGTGCCAGCACTCCCGACAGACCAGGAGGTACGCAGTATTTT.